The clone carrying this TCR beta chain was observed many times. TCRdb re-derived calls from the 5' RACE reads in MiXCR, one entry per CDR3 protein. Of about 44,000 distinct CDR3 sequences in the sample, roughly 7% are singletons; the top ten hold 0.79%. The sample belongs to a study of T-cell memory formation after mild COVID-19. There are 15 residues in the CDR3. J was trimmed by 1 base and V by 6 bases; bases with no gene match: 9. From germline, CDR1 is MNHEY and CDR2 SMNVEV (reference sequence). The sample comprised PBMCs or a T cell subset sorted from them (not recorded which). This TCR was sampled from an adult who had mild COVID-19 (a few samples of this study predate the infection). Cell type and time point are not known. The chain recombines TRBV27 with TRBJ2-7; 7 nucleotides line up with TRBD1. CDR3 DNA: TGTGCCAGCAGGGGACAGCCAGCTGTATCCTACGAGCAGTACTTC. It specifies CASRGQPAVSYEQYF.